Described below is a single TCR beta chain sequence and its context. Individuals aged roughly 18 to 95 years were recruited from 24 US areas. Cohorts were assigned according to the clinical history that participants reported. Participants classified as exposed had met a COVID-19 case within 2 weeks before study entry. V lost 2 bases to trimming and J lost 2 bases; unmatched junction nucleotides: 4. Germline CDR1 is MNHEY and CDR2 is SVGEGT. The CDR3 consists of 15 residues. Original methodology: Reference gene primer amplification gave nucleated cell count estimates. The repertoire was sequenced with immunoSEQ multiplex PCR; TCRdb's copy has only in-frame clones and lacks some. V, J and clone size were drawn from that table, and D and trimming were deduced from the DNA. The table records under 450,000 clones, approximately 90% of them present only once. These data come from a study of blood T cell repertoires in COVID-19.

The chain uses TRBV6-2 or TRBV6-3 and TRBJ2-3, with 7 nucleotides matching TRBD2. The sequence was collected from a woman aged 40 to 50 who had been exposed to COVID-19. The specimen sequenced was PBMCs or T cells enriched from blood (not recorded which). The CDR3 sequence is CASSYVGGITDTQYF. The CDR3 DNA reads TGTGCCAGCAGTTACGTGGGGGGGATCACAGATACGCAGTATTTT.